This entry describes one T cell receptor beta chain. Germline V gene lookup returns CDR1 SNHLY and CDR2 FYNNEI. This CDR3 is 15 amino acids long. V gave up 3 bases and J gave up 12 bases; unmatched junction bases: 10. Per the study methods: Counts of nucleated cells, estimated from reference gene primer amplification, were obtained. The repertoire was sequenced with immunoSEQ multiplex PCR; TCRdb's copy has only in-frame clones and lacks some. V, J and clone size reflect that table, while D and trimming were determined from the DNA. The profile shows some 210,000 clones, approximately 91% of them singletons. The sample originates from a study of blood T cell repertoires in COVID-19. Looking at the study overall: Sources were T cells, B-cell-depleted T cells, or PBMCs; the material itself was cDNA or gDNA.

Sequenced input: peripheral blood. This sequence was found in a woman between 40 and 55 years old with acute or convalescent COVID-19. V is TRBV2 and J is TRBJ1-3, with 11 bases identical to TRBD1. The CDR3 is CASSEQGQGALDIYF. The CDR3 DNA reads TGTGCCAGCAGTGAGCAAGGACAGGGGGCCCTCGACATATATTTT.